Included here is one TCR beta chain sequence, with context. Its antigen is still unknown. The source of the sample is a study of monozygotic twins with inflammatory bowel disease. With the 5' RACE reads reprocessed, TCRdb shows one record per CDR3 protein and no DNA. Its listing shows fewer than 550,000 distinct CDR3 sequences. The CDR3 has 11 residues. Per the germline V gene, CDR1 is ENHRY and CDR2 is SYGVKD. Whole-study findings and limits: Clonotype sharing was lower in IBD patients than healthy twins, most markedly with disease activity. Discrimination among different T cell subtypes was not achievable.

This clonotype originated in a human donor with ulcerative colitis or Crohn's disease, or a healthy co-twin of an affected twin (not recorded which). The chain links TRBV10-3 to TRBJ1-1. Material: blood. CDR3 residues: CAIGTNTEAFF.